The T cell receptor beta chain described here comes from a study of control samples from healthy donors and cancer patients. This clone occurred once. Profiled with immunoSEQ multiplex PCR; TCRdb holds only in-frame clones, not every one. Of about 96,000 clones listed, over 85% are singletons. The clonotype was recovered from a man between 18 and 29 years old in good health. Sequencing used blood.

The DNA of the CDR3 is TGTGCCAGTAGTGAGCGGGATGACTACGAGCAGTACTTC. Protein: CASSERDDYEQYF. V gene TRBV19 combines with J gene TRBJ2-7; 7 nucleotides align to TRBD2. Germline CDR1 and CDR2: LNHDA and SQIVND (reference sequence). V gave up 5 bases and J gave up 3 bases; unmatched junction bases: 4. The CDR3 loop spans 13 amino acids.